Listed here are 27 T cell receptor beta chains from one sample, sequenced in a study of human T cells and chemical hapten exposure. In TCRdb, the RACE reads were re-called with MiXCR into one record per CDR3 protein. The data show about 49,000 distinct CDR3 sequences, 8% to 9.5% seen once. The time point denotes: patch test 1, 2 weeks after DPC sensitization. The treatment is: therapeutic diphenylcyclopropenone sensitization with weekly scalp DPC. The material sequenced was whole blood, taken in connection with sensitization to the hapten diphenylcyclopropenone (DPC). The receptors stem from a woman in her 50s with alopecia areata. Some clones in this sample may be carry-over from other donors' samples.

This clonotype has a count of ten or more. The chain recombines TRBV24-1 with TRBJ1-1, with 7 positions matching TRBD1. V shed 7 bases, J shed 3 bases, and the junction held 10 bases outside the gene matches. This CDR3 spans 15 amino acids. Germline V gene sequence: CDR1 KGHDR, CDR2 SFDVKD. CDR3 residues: CATRTGMGVDTEAFF. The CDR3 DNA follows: TGTGCCACCAGGACAGGGATGGGTGTCGACACTGAAGCTTTCTTT.

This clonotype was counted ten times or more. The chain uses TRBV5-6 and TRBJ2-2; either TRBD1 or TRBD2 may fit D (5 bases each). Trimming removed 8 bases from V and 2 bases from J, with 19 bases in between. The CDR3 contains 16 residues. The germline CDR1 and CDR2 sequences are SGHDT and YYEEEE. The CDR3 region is CARDSQRDGNTGELFF. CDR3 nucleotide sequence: TGTGCCAGAGATTCCCAAAGGGACGGAAACACCGGGGAGCTGTTTTTT. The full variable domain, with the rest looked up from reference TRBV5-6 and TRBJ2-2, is DAGVTQSPTHLIKTRGQQVTLRCSPKSGHDTVSWYQQALGQGPQFIFQYYEEEERQRGNFPDRFSGHQFPNYSSELNVNALLLGDSALYLCARDSQRDGNTGELFFGEGSRLTVL.

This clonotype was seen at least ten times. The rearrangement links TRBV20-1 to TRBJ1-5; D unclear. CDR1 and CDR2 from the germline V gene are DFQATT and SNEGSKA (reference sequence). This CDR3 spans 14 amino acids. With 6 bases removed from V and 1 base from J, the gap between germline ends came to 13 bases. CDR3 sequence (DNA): TGCAGTGCGAGAAAGGGAGTGAGCAATCAGCCCCAGCATTTT. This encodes CSARKGVSNQPQHF.

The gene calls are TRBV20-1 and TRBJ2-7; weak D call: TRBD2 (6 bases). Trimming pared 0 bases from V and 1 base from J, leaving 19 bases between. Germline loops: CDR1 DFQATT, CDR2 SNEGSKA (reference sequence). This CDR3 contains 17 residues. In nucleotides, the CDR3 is TGCAGTGCTAGAGATGAAACTGCCGGGACTTTATCCTACGAGCAGTACTTC. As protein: CSARDETAGTLSYEQYF.

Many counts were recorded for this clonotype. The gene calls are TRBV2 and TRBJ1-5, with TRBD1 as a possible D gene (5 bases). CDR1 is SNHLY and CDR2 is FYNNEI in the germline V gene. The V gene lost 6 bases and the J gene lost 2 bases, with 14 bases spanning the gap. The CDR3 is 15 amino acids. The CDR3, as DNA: TGTGCCAGCAGCGCCCAGGGTATTGGCAATCAGCCCCAGCATTTT. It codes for CASSAQGIGNQPQHF.

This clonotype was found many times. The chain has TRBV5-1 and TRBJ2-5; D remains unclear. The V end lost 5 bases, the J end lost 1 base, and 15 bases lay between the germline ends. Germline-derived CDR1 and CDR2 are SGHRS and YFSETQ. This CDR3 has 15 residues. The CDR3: CASRHELNLQETQYF. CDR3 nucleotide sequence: TGCGCCAGCAGACATGAACTGAATCTCCAAGAGACCCAGTACTTC.

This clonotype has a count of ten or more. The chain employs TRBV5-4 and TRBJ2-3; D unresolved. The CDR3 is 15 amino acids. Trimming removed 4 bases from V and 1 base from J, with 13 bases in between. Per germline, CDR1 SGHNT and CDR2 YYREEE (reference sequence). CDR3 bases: TGTGCCAGCAGCCTGGTCTTGAGCGGCACAGATACGCAGTATTTT. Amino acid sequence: CASSLVLSGTDTQYF.

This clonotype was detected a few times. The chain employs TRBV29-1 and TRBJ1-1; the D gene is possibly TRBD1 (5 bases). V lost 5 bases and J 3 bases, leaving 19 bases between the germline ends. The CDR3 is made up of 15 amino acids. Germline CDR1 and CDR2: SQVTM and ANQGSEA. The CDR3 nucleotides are TGCAGCGTTCGGTTTGGGACCTGGAGTGACACTGAAGCTTTCTTT. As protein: CSVRFGTWSDTEAFF.

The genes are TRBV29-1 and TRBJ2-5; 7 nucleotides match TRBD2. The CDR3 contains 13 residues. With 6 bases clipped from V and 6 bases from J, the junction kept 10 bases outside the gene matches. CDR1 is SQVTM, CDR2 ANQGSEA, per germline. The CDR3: CSVAGSLGKTQYF. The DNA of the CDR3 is TGCAGCGTAGCGGGATCACTGGGAAAGACCCAGTACTTC.

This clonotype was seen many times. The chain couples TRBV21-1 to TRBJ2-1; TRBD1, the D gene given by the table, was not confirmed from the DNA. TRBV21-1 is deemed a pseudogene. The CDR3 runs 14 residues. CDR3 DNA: TGTGCCAGCACGGCCGGGACGGTATCCAATGAGCAGTTCTTC. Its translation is CASTAGTVSNEQFF.

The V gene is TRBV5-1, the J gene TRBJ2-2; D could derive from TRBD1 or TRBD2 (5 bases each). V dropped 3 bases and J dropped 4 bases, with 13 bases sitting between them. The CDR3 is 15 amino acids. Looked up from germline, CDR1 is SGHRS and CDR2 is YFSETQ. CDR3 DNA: TGCGCCAGCAGCTGGGACGGATCCTCCACCGGGGAGCTGTTTTTT. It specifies CASSWDGSSTGELFF.

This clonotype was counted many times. The CDR3: CSVAPGLALSSYEQYF. The CDR3 DNA reads TGCAGCGTTGCTCCGGGACTAGCGTTAAGCTCCTACGAGCAGTACTTC. The V gene is TRBV29-1, the J gene TRBJ2-7; 10 bases map to TRBD2. The germline CDR1 and CDR2 sequences are SQVTM and ANQGSEA. The length of the CDR3 is 16 residues. J was trimmed by 0 bases and V by 4 bases; bases with no gene match: 9.

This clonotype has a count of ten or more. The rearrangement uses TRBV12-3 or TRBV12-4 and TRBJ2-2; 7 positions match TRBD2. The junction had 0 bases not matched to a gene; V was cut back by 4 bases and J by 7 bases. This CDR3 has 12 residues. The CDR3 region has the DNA TGTGCCAGCAGTTGGGAGGGCGGGGAGCTGTTTTTT. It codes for CASSWEGGELFF.

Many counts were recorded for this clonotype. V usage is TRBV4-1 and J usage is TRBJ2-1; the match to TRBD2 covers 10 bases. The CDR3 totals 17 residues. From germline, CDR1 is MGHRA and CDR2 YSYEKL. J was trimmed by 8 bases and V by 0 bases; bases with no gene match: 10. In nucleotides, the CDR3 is TGCGCCAGCAGCCAAGATTGGGCTAGCGGGAGTTTGTATGAGCAGTTCTTC. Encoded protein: CASSQDWASGSLYEQFF.

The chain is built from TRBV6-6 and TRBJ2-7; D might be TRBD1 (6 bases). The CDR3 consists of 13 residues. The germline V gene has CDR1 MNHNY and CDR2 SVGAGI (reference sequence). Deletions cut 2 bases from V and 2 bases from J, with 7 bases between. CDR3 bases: TGTGCCAGCAGTTACCAGGGGCCCTACGAGCAGTACTTC. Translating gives CASSYQGPYEQYF.

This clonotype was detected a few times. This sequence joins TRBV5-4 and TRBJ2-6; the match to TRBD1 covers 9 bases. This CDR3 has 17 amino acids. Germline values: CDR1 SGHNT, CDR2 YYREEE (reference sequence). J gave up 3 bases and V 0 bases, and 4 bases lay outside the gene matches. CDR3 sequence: CASSLGTGEFGANVLTF. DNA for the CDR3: TGTGCCAGCAGCTTGGGGACAGGGGAATTTGGGGCCAACGTCCTGACTTTC.

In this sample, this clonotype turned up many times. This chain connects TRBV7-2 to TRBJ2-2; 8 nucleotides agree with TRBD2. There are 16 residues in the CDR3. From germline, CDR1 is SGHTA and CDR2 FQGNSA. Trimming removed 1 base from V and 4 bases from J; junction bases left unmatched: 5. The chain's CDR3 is CASSLGLASGTGELFF. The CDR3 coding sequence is TGTGCCAGCAGCTTAGGACTAGCGTCGGGCACCGGGGAGCTGTTTTTT.

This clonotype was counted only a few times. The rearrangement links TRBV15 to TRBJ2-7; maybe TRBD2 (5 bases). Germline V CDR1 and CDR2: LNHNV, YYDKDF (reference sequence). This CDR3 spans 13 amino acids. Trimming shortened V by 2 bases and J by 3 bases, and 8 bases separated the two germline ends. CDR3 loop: CATSRTRGYEQYF. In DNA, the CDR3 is TGTGCCACCAGCAGAACTAGAGGCTACGAGCAGTACTTC.

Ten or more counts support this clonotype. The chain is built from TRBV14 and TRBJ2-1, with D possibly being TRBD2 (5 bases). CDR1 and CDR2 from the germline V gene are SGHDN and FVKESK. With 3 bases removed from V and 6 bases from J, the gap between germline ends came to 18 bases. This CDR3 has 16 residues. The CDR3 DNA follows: TGTGCCAGCAGCCATCTCACTAGGGTCACGGCCAATGAGCAGTTCTTC. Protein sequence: CASSHLTRVTANEQFF.

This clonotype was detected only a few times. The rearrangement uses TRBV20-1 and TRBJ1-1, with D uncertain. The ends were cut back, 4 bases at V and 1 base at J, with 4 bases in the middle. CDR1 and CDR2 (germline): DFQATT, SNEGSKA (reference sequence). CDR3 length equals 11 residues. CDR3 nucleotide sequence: TGCAGTGCTATGGGGAACACTGAAGCTTTCTTT. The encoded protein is CSAMGNTEAFF.

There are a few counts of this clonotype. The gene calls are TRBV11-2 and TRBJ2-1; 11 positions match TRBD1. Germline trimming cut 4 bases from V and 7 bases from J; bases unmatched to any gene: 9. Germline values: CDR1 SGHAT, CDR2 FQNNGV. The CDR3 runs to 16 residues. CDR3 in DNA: TGTGCCAGCAGCTCTCTCCGGGACAGGGGGAATAATGAGCAGTTCTTC. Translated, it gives CASSSLRDRGNNEQFF.

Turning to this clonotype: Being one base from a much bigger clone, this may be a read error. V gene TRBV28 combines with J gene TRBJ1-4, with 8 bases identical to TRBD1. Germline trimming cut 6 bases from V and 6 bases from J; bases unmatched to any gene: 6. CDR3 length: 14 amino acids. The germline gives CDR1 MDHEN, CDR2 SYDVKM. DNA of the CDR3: TGTGCCAGCAGAAGACCGGGACAGGATGAAAAACTGTTTTTT. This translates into CASRRPGQDEKLFF.

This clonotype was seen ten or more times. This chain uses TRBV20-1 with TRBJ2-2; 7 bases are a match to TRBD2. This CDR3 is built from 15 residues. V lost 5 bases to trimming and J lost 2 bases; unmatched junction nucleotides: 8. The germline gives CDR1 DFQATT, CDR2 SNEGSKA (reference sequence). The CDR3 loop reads CSAPGGTINTGELFF. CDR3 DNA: TGCAGTGCTCCCGGTGGGACTATTAACACCGGGGAGCTGTTTTTT.

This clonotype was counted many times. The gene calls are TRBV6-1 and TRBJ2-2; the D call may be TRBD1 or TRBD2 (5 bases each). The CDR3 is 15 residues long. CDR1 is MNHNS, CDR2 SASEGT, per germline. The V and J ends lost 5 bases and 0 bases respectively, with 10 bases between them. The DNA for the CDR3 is TGTGCCAGCAGTTCCGGGACGGCGAACACCGGGGAGCTGTTTTTT. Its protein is CASSSGTANTGELFF.

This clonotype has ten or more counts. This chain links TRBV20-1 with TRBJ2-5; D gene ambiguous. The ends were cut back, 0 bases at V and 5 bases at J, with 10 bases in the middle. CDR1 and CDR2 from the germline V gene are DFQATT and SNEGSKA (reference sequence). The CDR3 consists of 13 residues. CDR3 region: CSAREGGRETQYF. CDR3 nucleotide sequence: TGCAGTGCTAGAGAAGGTGGGCGGGAGACCCAGTACTTC.

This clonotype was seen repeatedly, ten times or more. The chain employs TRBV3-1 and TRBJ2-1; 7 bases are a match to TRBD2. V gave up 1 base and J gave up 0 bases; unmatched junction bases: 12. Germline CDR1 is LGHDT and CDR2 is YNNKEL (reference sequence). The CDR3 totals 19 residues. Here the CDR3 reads CASSQVGLAVQSSYNEQFF. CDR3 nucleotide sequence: TGTGCCAGCAGCCAAGTTGGGCTAGCGGTTCAGAGCTCCTACAATGAGCAGTTCTTC.

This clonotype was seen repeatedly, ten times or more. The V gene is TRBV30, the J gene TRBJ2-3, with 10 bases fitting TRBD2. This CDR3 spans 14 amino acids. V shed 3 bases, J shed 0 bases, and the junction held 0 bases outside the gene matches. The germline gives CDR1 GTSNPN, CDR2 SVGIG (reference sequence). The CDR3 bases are TGTGCCTGGAGGACTAGCGGGAGCACAGATACGCAGTATTTT. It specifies CAWRTSGSTDTQYF.